The 31 T cell receptor beta chains in this list originate from one sample, sequenced in a study of beta chain features in type 1 diabetes. cDNA synthesis used the whole RNA isolate, giving expressed TCRB sequences. Data came from immunoSEQ multiplex PCR; TCRdb stores just in-frame clones and leaves some out. The sample contains 350,000 to 400,000 clones, approximately 15% of which appear only once. The sequenced material came from naive CD4+ T cells from blood. These receptors were collected from a woman aged 18-35 years in good health.

The chain carries TRBV28 and TRBJ1-5, with 8 bases fitting TRBD1. Germline trimming cut 5 bases from V and 6 bases from J; bases unmatched to any gene: 3. The CDR3 runs 13 residues. Germline assignment: CDR1 MDHEN and CDR2 SYDVKM. The DNA of the CDR3 is TGTGCCAGCAGTCAGGGGGCAGCTCAGCCCCAGCATTTT. It translates to CASSQGAAQPQHF.

CDR3 bases: TGCAGTGCTAGCCGACTAGTTCAGTTCTTC. Its translation is CSASRLVQFF. The chain recombines TRBV20-1 with TRBJ2-1, with D possibly being TRBD2 (6 bases). This CDR3 has 10 residues. The V end lost 3 bases, the J end lost 13 bases, and 10 bases lay between the germline ends. The germline gives CDR1 DFQATT, CDR2 SNEGSKA (reference sequence).

The V call is TRBV5-6, the J call TRBJ2-1; D is ambiguous. The germline V gene encodes CDR1 SGHDT and CDR2 YYEEEE. The CDR3 totals 14 residues. V dropped 0 bases and J dropped 4 bases, with 8 bases sitting between them. The DNA for the CDR3 is TGTGCCAGCAGCTTGGCGATCGGGTACAATGAGCAGTTCTTC. Translation gives CASSLAIGYNEQFF.

This clone has just a few counts. V is TRBV4-1 and J is TRBJ2-4, with TRBD1 matching over 10 bases. With V trimmed by 1 base and J by 3 bases, 0 bases remained unmatched. The CDR3 length is 15 residues. From germline, CDR1 is MGHRA and CDR2 YSYEKL. The CDR3 sequence: CASSQGTGGKNIQYF. The CDR3 DNA reads TGCGCCAGCAGCCAAGGGACAGGGGGCAAAAACATTCAGTACTTC.

The chain is built from TRBV10-3 and TRBJ1-2, with D tentatively TRBD1 (5 bases). V shed 7 bases and J shed 8 bases, with 14 bases lying between them. The CDR3 sequence is 12 residues long. Germline V lookup: CDR1 ENHRY, CDR2 SYGVKD. This chain's CDR3 is CAIIGTIPGYTF. The CDR3 region has the DNA TGTGCCATCATCGGGACTATCCCCGGCTACACCTTC.

The CDR3 spells CASSRDWGTDTQYF. For the CDR3, the DNA is TGCGCCAGCAGCCGAGACTGGGGCACAGATACGCAGTATTTT. The V call is TRBV5-1, the J call TRBJ2-3; D gene ambiguous. The V gene lost 4 bases and the J gene lost 1 base, with 10 bases spanning the gap. Germline CDR1 and CDR2: SGHRS and YFSETQ. The CDR3 contains 14 residues.

The sample holds a few counts of this clone. J is TRBJ1-3 and V is TRBV30; D call uncertain. This CDR3 contains 14 residues. Per the germline V gene, CDR1 is GTSNPN and CDR2 is SVGIG (reference sequence). V lost 6 bases and J lost 0, with 12 bases in between. CDR3 DNA: TGTGCCTGTACTCGAGAGAGCTCTGGAAACACCATATATTTT. Its translation is CACTRESSGNTIYF.

This clone showed up just a few times. The chain combines TRBV5-1 with TRBJ1-2; possibly TRBD1 for D (5 bases). V was trimmed by 1 base and J by 6 bases, leaving 16 bases between them. CDR1 and CDR2 from the germline V gene are SGHRS and YFSETQ. The CDR3 is made up of 15 amino acids. CDR3 in DNA: TGCGCCAGCAGCTTGACTCTAGGGGCCATCGATGGCTACACCTTC. This translates into CASSLTLGAIDGYTF.

A few counts support this clone. The same CDR3 arises from other DNA sequences in this sample as well. The chain carries TRBV30 and TRBJ1-5, with a possible D match to TRBD1 (6 bases). In germline, CDR1 is GTSNPN, CDR2 SVGIG (reference sequence). The V end lost 0 bases, the J end lost 7 bases, and 10 bases lay between the germline ends. The CDR3 contains 13 residues. The CDR3 loop is CAWSVRGFQPQHF. The CDR3 bases are TGTGCCTGGAGTGTAAGGGGGTTCCAGCCCCAGCATTTT.

This clone was found a few times. This chain links TRBV29-1 with TRBJ2-2; 12 nucleotides line up with TRBD2. V lost 3 bases to trimming and J lost 0 bases; unmatched junction nucleotides: 5. Looked up from germline, CDR1 is SQVTM and CDR2 is ANQGSEA. The CDR3 is made up of 17 amino acids. The CDR3 is CSVEAGLAGSNTGELFF. DNA for the CDR3: TGCAGCGTTGAGGCCGGACTAGCGGGATCGAACACCGGGGAGCTGTTTTTT.

This chain connects TRBV19 to TRBJ2-1; TRBD2 agrees at 8 bases. The CDR3 consists of 17 residues. V shed 5 bases and J 3 bases; nucleotides not matched to a gene: 12. Per germline, CDR1 LNHDA and CDR2 SQIVND (reference sequence). CDR3 in DNA: TGTGCCAGTAGTCCGGGGAGCGGGAGCCCCCTCTACAATGAGCAGTTCTTC. Amino acid sequence: CASSPGSGSPLYNEQFF.

This clone came up a few times. The rearrangement links TRBV10-3 to TRBJ1-5; D is unresolved. Germline CDR1 ENHRY, CDR2 SYGVKD. The CDR3 runs to 13 residues. Trimming left V 0 bases short and J 6 bases short, with 6 bases between. CDR3 residues: CAISESTGQPQHF. Written as DNA, the CDR3 is TGTGCCATCAGTGAGTCGACGGGTCAGCCCCAGCATTTT.

This clone was seen a few times. The V gene is TRBV6-5, the J gene TRBJ1-2; TRBD1 agrees at 10 bases. V dropped 6 bases and J dropped 8; count of bases not matched to a gene: 9. CDR1 is MNHEY and CDR2 is SVGAGI in the germline V gene. CDR3 size: 14 residues. The CDR3 region has the DNA TGTGCCAGCAGGCGATCCGGGACAGGGGAAGGCTACACCTTC. Its translation is CASRRSGTGEGYTF.

This clone has just a few counts. The chain carries TRBV27 and TRBJ1-2, with 7 bases that match TRBD1. This CDR3 is 16 amino acids long. V was clipped by 4 bases and J by 3 bases; unmatched bases: 11. The germline gives CDR1 MNHEY, CDR2 SMNVEV (reference sequence). The CDR3 sequence is CASSSPRGGGDYGYTF. CDR3 nucleotide sequence: TGTGCCAGCAGTTCCCCCCGAGGAGGGGGCGACTATGGCTACACCTTC.

The chain has TRBV27 and TRBJ1-5; D is possibly TRBD1 (5 bases). With 7 bases removed from V and 14 bases from J, the gap between germline ends came to 9 bases. The CDR3 consists of 9 residues. Germline V gene lookup returns CDR1 MNHEY and CDR2 SMNVEV (reference sequence). The CDR3 DNA reads TGTGCCAGCACCGCGGGGGAGCATTTT. Protein sequence: CASTAGEHF.

A few counts support this clone. V is TRBV25-1 and J is TRBJ2-7; 7 positions match TRBD1. The CDR3 totals 13 residues. Germline V gene lookup returns CDR1 MGHDK and CDR2 SYGVNS. Trimming took 7 bases from V and 0 from J; bases not matched to a gene: 3. Written as DNA, the CDR3 is TGTGCCAGCACAGGACAGGCCTCCTACGAGCAGTACTTC. Amino acids: CASTGQASYEQYF.

Only a few counts were recorded for this clone. The V gene is TRBV2, the J gene TRBJ2-2; weak D call: TRBD2 (5 bases). The V gene's germline CDR1 is SNHLY and CDR2 FYNNEI. This CDR3 comprises 15 residues. V dropped 5 bases and J dropped 4 bases, with 14 bases sitting between them. The CDR3 is CASSSAERRTGELFF. CDR3 bases: TGTGCCAGCAGTTCAGCGGAGCGGCGCACCGGGGAGCTGTTTTTT. The variable domain in full, completed from reference TRBV2 and TRBJ2-2, reads EPEVTQTPSHQVTQMGQEVILRCVPISNHLYFYWYRQILGQKVEFLVSFYNNEISEKSEIFDDQFSVERPDGSNFTLKIRSTKLEDSAMYFCASSSAERRTGELFFGEGSRLTVL.

The chain has TRBV5-6 and TRBJ2-5; 7 bases are shared with TRBD1. J lost 1 base, V lost 4 bases, and 1 base had no gene match. CDR3 length equals 13 residues. Germline CDR1 is SGHDT and CDR2 is YYEEEE. CDR3 region: CASSDRVQETQYF. The CDR3, as DNA: TGTGCCAGCAGCGACAGGGTCCAAGAGACCCAGTACTTC.

The rearrangement joins TRBV5-8 to TRBJ2-1; 9 bases match TRBD1. CDR1 is SGHTS and CDR2 is YDEGEE in the germline V gene. CDR3 length: 16 amino acids. V lost 2 bases to trimming and J lost 6 bases; unmatched junction nucleotides: 9. The CDR3 spells CASSLRSGQGRNEQFF. CDR3 nucleotide sequence: TGTGCCAGCAGCTTAAGGTCGGGACAGGGTCGCAATGAGCAGTTCTTC.

This rearrangement joins TRBV4-2 to TRBJ2-7; 10 bases match TRBD2. V was clipped by 2 bases and J by 2 bases; unmatched bases: 6. The CDR3 loop spans 16 amino acids. From germline, CDR1 is LGHNA and CDR2 YNFKEQ. The CDR3 DNA follows: TGTGCCAGCAGCCAACAAAGCGGGAGGGCTCCCTACGAGCAGTACTTC. Translation gives CASSQQSGRAPYEQYF.

This chain links TRBV29-1 with TRBJ2-5; 7 bases are shared with TRBD1. V lost 8 bases and J lost 2; bases outside the gene matches: 8. The CDR3 covers 13 residues. In germline, CDR1 is SQVTM, CDR2 ANQGSEA. This CDR3 reads CSFLGDRQETQYF. CDR3 bases: TGCAGCTTCCTTGGGGACAGACAAGAGACCCAGTACTTC.

V is TRBV30 and J is TRBJ2-1; 7 bases align to TRBD2. J was trimmed by 8 bases and V by 3 bases; bases with no gene match: 7. The CDR3 runs 13 residues. Germline CDR1 reads GTSNPN; CDR2 reads SVGIG (reference sequence). CDR3 sequence: CAWSPTSVHEQFF. The CDR3, as DNA: TGTGCCTGGAGCCCTACTAGCGTCCATGAGCAGTTCTTC.

The chain has TRBV30 and TRBJ1-1; D may be TRBD1 (5 bases). This CDR3 region has 13 residues. The germline V and J ends were trimmed by 4 bases and 3 bases, with 12 bases remaining between them. Germline CDR1 and CDR2: GTSNPN and SVGIG (reference sequence). The CDR3 nucleotides read TGTGCCTGGAAGAGCAGGGTTGACACTGAAGCTTTCTTT. Protein sequence: CAWKSRVDTEAFF.

This chain links TRBV18 with TRBJ1-1, with D unclear. Germline V lookup: CDR1 KGHSH, CDR2 LQKENI. The germline V and J ends were trimmed by 2 bases and 4 bases, with 8 bases remaining between them. The CDR3 contains 13 residues. CDR3 loop: CASSPSLSTEAFF. CDR3 in DNA: TGTGCCAGCTCACCAAGCCTGAGCACTGAAGCTTTCTTT.

The rearrangement joins TRBV18 to TRBJ2-1; D remains ambiguous. Deletions cut 7 bases from V and 2 bases from J, with 9 bases between. CDR3 length: 13 amino acids. Germline values: CDR1 KGHSH, CDR2 LQKENI. The CDR3 sequence is CASFTNTYNEQFF. The CDR3 nucleotides read TGTGCCAGCTTCACAAACACCTACAATGAGCAGTTCTTC. Full variable domain (rest looked up from reference TRBV18 and TRBJ2-1): NAGVMQNPRHLVRRRGQEARLRCSPMKGHSHVYWYRQLPEEGLKFMVYLQKENIIDESGMPKERFSAEFPKEGPSILRIQQVVRGDSAAYFCASFTNTYNEQFFGPGTRLTVL.

The CDR3 bases are TGTGCCAGCAGATCAGGACAGGGCCCTGAAGCTTTCTTT. As protein: CASRSGQGPEAFF. The rearrangement uses TRBV28 and TRBJ1-1; TRBD1 matches at 8 bases. This CDR3 has 13 residues. Germline V gives CDR1 MDHEN, CDR2 SYDVKM. V dropped 6 bases and J dropped 6; count of bases not matched to a gene: 6.

The chain employs TRBV18 and TRBJ1-1; D may be TRBD1 (5 bases). The length of the CDR3 is 17 residues. V was pared by 0 bases and J by 0 bases, with 14 bases between. CDR1 and CDR2 from the germline V gene are KGHSH and LQKENI. CDR3 nucleotides: TGTGCCAGCTCACCACCGAACAGGATAACTGTGAACACTGAAGCTTTCTTT. Protein product: CASSPPNRITVNTEAFF.

V and J are TRBV7-2 and TRBJ2-1; 10 bases agree with TRBD2. J was trimmed by 3 bases and V by 3 bases; bases with no gene match: 8. CDR3 length: 17 amino acids. Germline CDR1 is SGHTA and CDR2 is FQGNSA. The CDR3 sequence: CASSFLPSGSFYNEQFF. The CDR3 nucleotides read TGTGCCAGCAGCTTTTTGCCTAGCGGGAGTTTCTACAATGAGCAGTTCTTC.

The V call is TRBV11-2, the J call TRBJ2-1, with TRBD2 matching over 7 bases. The V gene end was trimmed by 6 bases and the J gene end by 7 bases; junction bases not matched to a gene: 12. Germline CDR1 reads SGHAT; CDR2 reads FQNNGV. The CDR3 is 15 amino acids. CDR3 DNA sequence: TGTGCCAGCAGTCCCACCGCGGGAGTGGGGAATGAGCAGTTCTTC. As protein: CASSPTAGVGNEQFF.

The chain uses TRBV29-1 and TRBJ1-1; 8 bases align to TRBD1. Trimming removed 8 bases from V and 0 bases from J; junction bases left unmatched: 5. The CDR3 extends over 13 amino acids. The germline V gene encodes CDR1 SQVTM and CDR2 ANQGSEA. The CDR3 loop reads CSLRTGLNTEAFF. The CDR3 coding sequence is TGCAGCCTCCGGACAGGGCTGAACACTGAAGCTTTCTTT.

This chain connects TRBV29-1 to TRBJ2-1, with 11 bases that match TRBD2. CDR3 size: 15 residues. Trimming took 2 bases from V and 4 from J; bases not matched to a gene: 4. Germline lookup yields CDR1 SQVTM and CDR2 ANQGSEA. The CDR3 DNA follows: TGCAGCGTTGAATTCCTAGCGGGAGGATACAATGAGCAGTTCTTC. Encoded protein: CSVEFLAGGYNEQFF.